These 14 T cell receptor beta chains originate from one sample sequenced in a study of PD-L1 blockade in urothelial cancer. Assay used: immunoSEQ multiplex PCR; TCRdb lists only in-frame clones, some missing. The data show about 110,000 clones, around 90% seen once. Time point here: peripheral blood 6 weeks after treatment start. Specimen: PBMCs, collected around atezolizumab (anti-PD-L1) treatment. Every receptor here comes from a man aged 55-75 years with urothelial cancer.

This clone turned up a few times. The chain links TRBV19 to TRBJ2-1; D not resolved. Per the germline V gene, CDR1 is LNHDA and CDR2 is SQIVND (reference sequence). The CDR3 spans 13 residues. V lost 0 bases and J lost 4, with 4 bases in between. CDR3 protein: CASSIDRYNEQFF. DNA for the CDR3: TGTGCCAGTAGTATAGACAGGTACAATGAGCAGTTCTTC. Full variable domain (remainder filled in from reference TRBV19 and TRBJ2-1): DGGITQSPKYLFRKEGQNVTLSCEQNLNHDAMYWYRQDPGQGLRLIYYSQIVNDFQKGDIAEGYSVSREKKESFPLTVTSAQKNPTAFYLCASSIDRYNEQFFGPGTRLTVL.

The chain recombines TRBV7-2 with TRBJ2-5, with 9 bases lining up with TRBD1. The germline V gene has CDR1 SGHTA and CDR2 FQGNSA. The V and J ends lost 7 bases and 0 bases, in that order; junction bases with no gene match: 3. The CDR3 has 14 amino acids. CDR3 loop: CASTGQGYQETQYF. CDR3 bases: TGTGCCAGCACCGGACAGGGGTACCAAGAGACCCAGTACTTC.

The chain recombines TRBV10-2 with TRBJ2-3; 8 bases are shared with TRBD2. The CDR3 has 15 amino acids. V lost 7 bases, J lost 1 base, and 7 bases stayed unmatched. Germline lookup yields CDR1 WSHSY and CDR2 SAAADI. This CDR3 is CASKPAGARTDTQYF. The DNA of the CDR3 is TGCGCCAGCAAACCAGCGGGGGCCCGCACAGATACGCAGTATTTT.

V gene TRBV28 combines with J gene TRBJ2-7; no clear D. Germline assignment: CDR1 MDHEN and CDR2 SYDVKM. V shed 4 bases and J shed 5 bases, with 21 bases lying between them. There are 16 residues in the CDR3. The chain's CDR3 is CASSSPESALSHEQYF. CDR3 DNA: TGTGCCAGCAGTTCCCCTGAAAGTGCCCTTAGTCACGAGCAGTACTTC. Based on the CDR3 plus reference TRBV28 and TRBJ2-7, the full variable domain is DVKVTQSSRYLVKRTGEKVFLECVQDMDHENMFWYRQDPGLGLRLIYFSYDVKMKEKGDIPEGYSVSREKKERFSLILESASTNQTSMYLCASSSPESALSHEQYFGPGTRLTVT.

The CDR3 nucleotides are TGTGCCAGCAGCTTGATGGCACAGCAGTTCTTC. Its protein is CASSLMAQQFF. This sequence joins TRBV5-6 and TRBJ2-1; the D is unclear. The germline V and J ends were trimmed by 1 base and 11 bases, with 7 bases remaining between them. This CDR3 has 11 amino acids. Germline V gene sequence: CDR1 SGHDT, CDR2 YYEEEE.

This clone was picked up one time. The CDR3 loop is CASSTTGTGNTGELFF. The CDR3 bases are TGTGCCAGCAGCACGACCGGGACAGGGAACACCGGGGAGCTGTTTTTT. The chain recombines TRBV7-3 with TRBJ2-2; the match to TRBD1 covers 8 bases. Unmatched junction bases numbered 6, after V lost 5 bases and J lost 1 base. This CDR3 region has 16 residues. Germline CDR1 reads SGHTA; CDR2 reads FQGTGA.

The chain couples TRBV28 to TRBJ1-3; D gene ambiguous. Trimming left V 5 bases short and J 2 bases short, with 7 bases between. The CDR3 has 13 residues. Germline CDR1 reads MDHEN; CDR2 reads SYDVKM. This CDR3 is CASSLLTGNTIYF. Written as DNA, the CDR3 is TGTGCCAGCAGTCTTTTAACTGGAAACACCATATATTTT.

The chain couples TRBV6-5 to TRBJ2-7, with TRBD1 matching 10 bases. The V gene's germline CDR1 is MNHEY and CDR2 SVGAGI. V shed 6 bases and J 5 bases; nucleotides not matched to a gene: 10. The CDR3 contains 15 residues. The CDR3 spells CASRPGTGVLNEQYF. The CDR3 nucleotides are TGTGCCAGCAGACCCGGGACAGGGGTACTTAACGAGCAGTACTTC.

The count of this clone is one. This rearrangement joins TRBV29-1 to TRBJ1-2; TRBD1 matches 7 bases. The junction had 8 bases not matched to a gene; V was cut back by 6 bases and J by 4 bases. The CDR3 covers 13 residues. The V gene's germline CDR1 is SQVTM and CDR2 ANQGSEA. CDR3 bases: TGCAGCGTGGTCCAGGGGGTTGGCTATGGCTACACCTTC. Translation: CSVVQGVGYGYTF.

Ten or more counts support this clone. The chain links TRBV2 to TRBJ1-6; no definite D call. The germline CDR1 and CDR2 sequences are SNHLY and FYNNEI. The CDR3 contains 15 residues. Trimming took 6 bases from V and 11 from J, leaving 20 bases between them. The chain's CDR3 is CASRISNAGYPPLHF. CDR3 DNA sequence: TGTGCCAGCAGAATCAGCAACGCGGGATATCCACCCCTCCACTTT.

The J gene is TRBJ2-7, the V gene TRBV5-4, with a tentative D call TRBD1 (5 bases). Trimming removed 1 base at V and 5 bases at J, with 10 bases between. Germline lookup yields CDR1 SGHNT and CDR2 YYREEE (reference sequence). CDR3 length: 13 residues. The CDR3 sequence: CASSLLTEDEQYF. CDR3 bases: TGTGCCAGCAGCTTGCTGACAGAGGACGAGCAGTACTTC.

This clone was counted between two and nine times. The genes are TRBV27 and TRBJ1-1; 7 bases match TRBD1. Losses at the gene ends were 11 bases for V and 0 bases for J; bases not matched to a gene: 9. The CDR3 has 14 residues. The germline V gene has CDR1 MNHEY and CDR2 SMNVEV (reference sequence). Written as DNA, the CDR3 is TGTGCCCGCGGGACAGAACACATGAACACTGAAGCTTTCTTT. It codes for CARGTEHMNTEAFF.

The chain is built from TRBV5-3 and TRBJ1-6; weak D call: TRBD1 (5 bases). TRBV5-3 is sorted into the ORF group, with uncertain function. V lost 2 bases to trimming and J lost 6 bases, with 9 bases between them. CDR3 size: 14 residues. The CDR3 loop reads CARSFEGLNSPLHF. CDR3 DNA: TGTGCCAGAAGCTTCGAGGGACTTAATTCACCCCTCCACTTT.

This sequence joins TRBV11-1 and TRBJ2-7; TRBD1 agrees at 8 bases. The CDR3 spans 13 residues. Germline assignment: CDR1 SGHAT and CDR2 FQDESV (reference sequence). The trim removed 2 bases at V and 3 bases at J, leaving 0 bases unmatched. CDR3 in DNA: TGTGCCAGCAGCTTAACAGGGGGCTACGAGCAGTACTTC. This encodes CASSLTGGYEQYF.